Presented here are 11 T cell receptor beta chains from one specimen sequenced in a study of blood T cell repertoires in COVID-19. Generated by immunoSEQ multiplex PCR, the TCRdb table keeps only in-frame clones and is missing some. The sample shows around 300,000 clones, 75% to 95% of them seen only once. Sequencing was performed on peripheral blood. The receptors derive from a woman aged 25 to 39 with COVID-19, enrolled during active disease.

The V gene is TRBV3-1 (or the pseudogene TRBV3-2), the J gene TRBJ2-1; tentatively, D is TRBD2 (5 bases). The CDR3 sequence is 16 residues long. V was shortened by 0 bases and J by 16 bases, with 25 bases between the two germline ends. CDR1 is LGHDT and CDR2 is YNNKEL in the germline V gene (reference sequence). The CDR3 bases are TGTGCCAGCAGCCAAGAAGGTCCCTCGGCGGGCGGTAAGCGTTTCTTC. This sequence encodes CASSQEGPSAGGKRFF.

This chain uses TRBV30 with TRBJ1-6; 11 bases match TRBD1. The CDR3 extends over 14 amino acids. The V gene end was trimmed by 2 bases and the J gene end by 7 bases; junction bases not matched to a gene: 1. Germline V gene data show CDR1 as GTSNPN and CDR2 as SVGIG (reference sequence). CDR3: CAWSWDRGNSPLHF. For the CDR3, the DNA is TGTGCCTGGAGTTGGGACAGGGGGAATTCACCCCTCCACTTT.

J is TRBJ2-5 and V is TRBV9; the match to TRBD2 covers 7 bases. Trimming took 4 bases from V and 1 from J; bases not matched to a gene: 7. In germline, CDR1 is SGDLS, CDR2 YYNGEE. The CDR3 consists of 15 residues. The CDR3 region is CASSTPGTTQETQYF. For the CDR3, the DNA is TGTGCCAGCAGCACACCCGGGACTACCCAAGAGACCCAGTACTTC.

The chain links TRBV7-2 to TRBJ2-5, with 8 bases that match TRBD1. Germline V gene sequence: CDR1 SGHTA, CDR2 FQGNSA. The CDR3 loop spans 14 amino acids. The V gene end was trimmed by 5 bases and the J gene end by 5 bases; junction bases not matched to a gene: 7. The DNA for the CDR3 is TGTGCCAGCAGCCCACAGGGGGACAGGGAGACCCAGTACTTC. This sequence encodes CASSPQGDRETQYF.

The V gene is TRBV7-9, the J gene TRBJ1-3; D unclear. The CDR3 sequence is 13 residues long. Trimming took off 10 bases at V and 1 base at J, with 11 bases between the two ends. Per germline, CDR1 SEHNR and CDR2 FQNEAQ (reference sequence). The CDR3 region is CAIRTGSGNTIYF. The CDR3 DNA is TGTGCCATCAGAACCGGGTCTGGAAACACCATATATTTT.

The chain couples TRBV6-2 or TRBV6-3 to TRBJ2-7, with D tentatively TRBD2 (5 bases). Germline values: CDR1 MNHEY, CDR2 SVGEGT. The CDR3 spans 13 residues. Trimming removed 5 bases from V and 1 base from J, with 9 bases in between. CDR3 nucleotides: TGTGCCAGCAGTCTGGGAGCATCCTACGAGCAGTACTTC. Translation gives CASSLGASYEQYF.

The CDR3 reads CASNRGGNTDTQYF. DNA of the CDR3: TGTGCCAGCAACCGGGGGGGGAACACAGATACGCAGTATTTT. The chain joins TRBV3-1 (or the pseudogene TRBV3-2) to TRBJ2-3; TRBD2 matches 8 bases. The junction had 5 bases not matched to a gene; V was cut back by 7 bases and J by 2 bases. CDR1 and CDR2 from the germline V gene are LGHDT and YNNKEL (reference sequence). The CDR3 has 14 residues.

This sequence joins TRBV29-1 and TRBJ1-2, with 7 bases matching TRBD1. Trimming at V came to 5 bases and at J to 3 bases, leaving 6 bases not matched to a gene. CDR3 size: 13 residues. Looked up from germline, CDR1 is SQVTM and CDR2 is ANQGSEA. The CDR3 DNA reads as TGCAGCGTTTCGGCAGGGGGAGACTATGGCTACACCTTC. Translating gives CSVSAGGDYGYTF. Full variable domain (rest looked up from reference TRBV29-1 and TRBJ1-2): SAVISQKPSRDICQRGTSLTIQCQVDSQVTMMFWYRQQPGQSLTLIATANQGSEATYESGFVIDKFPISRPNLTFSTLTVSNMSPEDSSIYLCSVSAGGDYGYTFGSGTRLTVV.

V is TRBV9 and J is TRBJ2-3; 7 bases fit TRBD2. Losses at the gene ends were 4 bases for V and 0 bases for J; bases not matched to a gene: 5. The CDR3 spans 15 residues. Per germline, CDR1 SGDLS and CDR2 YYNGEE. CDR3 region: CASSPGGSSTDTQYF. Here the CDR3 DNA reads TGTGCCAGCAGCCCGGGGGGTTCTAGCACAGATACGCAGTATTTT. The full variable domain, completed using reference TRBV9 and TRBJ2-3, is DSGVTQTPKHLITATGQRVTLRCSPRSGDLSVYWYQQSLDQGLQFLIQYYNGEERAKGNILERFSAQQFPDLHSELNLSSLELGDSALYFCASSPGGSSTDTQYFGPGTRLTVL.

The genes are TRBV27 and TRBJ2-5; 7 nucleotides line up with TRBD1. Germline-derived CDR1 and CDR2 are MNHEY and SMNVEV (reference sequence). This CDR3 comprises 16 residues. The J segment lost 5 bases and the V segment lost 6 bases, leaving 15 bases of the junction unmatched. The CDR3 DNA reads TGTGCCAGCAGGAGGGGGCCGGGTCCCGGTACGGAGACCCAGTACTTC. Its protein product is CASRRGPGPGTETQYF.

This chain links TRBV6-2 or TRBV6-3 with TRBJ2-7; 9 nucleotides match TRBD1. The CDR3 runs to 16 residues. Per germline, CDR1 MNHEY and CDR2 SVGEGT. J lost 5 bases, V lost 4 bases, and 12 bases had no gene match. This chain's CDR3 is CASSSPIPGQGHEQYF. As DNA, the CDR3 is TGTGCCAGCAGTTCGCCAATCCCGGGACAGGGACACGAGCAGTACTTC.